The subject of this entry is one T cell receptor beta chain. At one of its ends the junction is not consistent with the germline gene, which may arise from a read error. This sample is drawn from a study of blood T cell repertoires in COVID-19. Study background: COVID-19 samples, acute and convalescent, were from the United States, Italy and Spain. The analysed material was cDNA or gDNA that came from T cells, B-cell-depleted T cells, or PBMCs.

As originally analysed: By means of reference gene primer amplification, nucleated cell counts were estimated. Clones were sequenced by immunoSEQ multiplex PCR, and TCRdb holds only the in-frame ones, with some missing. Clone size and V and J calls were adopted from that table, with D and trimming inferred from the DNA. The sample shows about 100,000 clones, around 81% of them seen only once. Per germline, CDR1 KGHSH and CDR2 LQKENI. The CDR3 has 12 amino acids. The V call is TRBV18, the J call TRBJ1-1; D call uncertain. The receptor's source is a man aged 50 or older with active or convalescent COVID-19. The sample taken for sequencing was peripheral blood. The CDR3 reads CASSPEGPPRVF. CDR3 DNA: TGTGCCAGCTCACCGGAGGGCCCACCAAGGGTCTTT.